These T cell receptor beta chains were read from a single sample in a study of T-cell reconstitution after alpha-beta-depleted transplantation in children. TCRdb processed the PCR reads anew with MiXCR; each CDR3 protein has one entry. Of around 580,000 distinct CDR3 sequences in the sample, 23% were seen once. Sequenced material: PBMCs, mostly from graft donor cells, taken 360 days after TCRalphabeta/CD19-depleted stem cell transplant. Source of these receptors: a boy younger than two who had a stem cell transplant for acute myeloid leukemia, so the T cells may come from the graft donor. Both conserved end residues are part of each CDR3. Fields, in order: J gene, D gene, clone size, V gene, CDR3 protein, CDR3 DNA. A D gene is named only where the DNA matches it firmly. Clone size is not always given. Where it is, it says once, few, many or a class for expanded clones.

TRBJ2-7	.	.	TRBV5-2	CAMSAYRGPYEQYF	TGTGCCATGTCCGCCTACAGAGGTCCCTACGAGCAGTACTTC
TRBJ2-4	.	.	TRBV10-3	CAISESGQPKNIQYF	TGTGCCATCAGTGAGTCAGGACAGCCGAAAAACATTCAGTACTTC
TRBJ1-2	.	many	TRBV20-1	CSARDLWGEGFSPYGYTF	TGCAGTGCTAGAGATCTATGGGGGGAGGGTTTCTCCCCCTATGGCTACACCTTC
TRBJ2-3	.	.	TRBV29-1	CSVALELTDTQYF	TGCAGCGTTGCACTAGAACTCACAGATACGCAGTATTTT
TRBJ1-2	.	few	TRBV7-3	CASSFWGEGNYGYTF	TGTGCCAGCAGCTTTTGGGGAGAAGGGAACTATGGCTACACCTTC
TRBJ1-2	.	few	TRBV20-1	CSALPTSRIYGYTF	TGCAGTGCACTTCCCACATCCCGCATTTATGGCTACACCTTC
TRBJ2-5	.	few	TRBV7-2	CATSSNGETQYF	TGTGCCACCAGCTCCAATGGGGAGACCCAGTACTTC
TRBJ1-5	TRBD1	few	TRBV5-1	CASSLETGGQPQHF	TGCGCCAGCAGCTTGGAGACAGGGGGTCAGCCCCAGCATTTT
TRBJ2-1	.	.	TRBV29-1	CSVGRGGGLNEQFF	TGCAGCGTCGGGCGGGGTGGGGGGTTGAATGAGCAGTTCTTC
TRBJ2-2	TRBD1	many	TRBV28	CASSSTGPMHTGELFF	TGTGCCAGCAGTTCGACAGGGCCGATGCACACCGGGGAGCTGTTTTTT
TRBJ2-7	.	few	TRBV6-5	CASSSHRTVSSYEQYF	TGTGCCAGCAGTTCCCACCGGACAGTCTCCTCCTACGAGCAGTACTTC
TRBJ2-3	.	.	TRBV5-6	CASSSQQGQGTDTQYF	TGTGCCAGCAGTTCCCAACAGGGCCAAGGCACAGATACGCAGTATTTT
TRBJ1-1	TRBD1	few	TRBV20-1	CSAFTGGTEAFF	TGCAGTGCATTTACAGGGGGGACTGAAGCTTTCTTT
TRBJ2-3	TRBD1	.	TRBV6-1	CASSPGQGRSTDTQYF	TGTGCCAGCAGCCCCGGACAGGGGAGGAGCACAGATACGCAGTATTTT
TRBJ2-1	.	many	TRBV6-6	CASFTGEQFF	TGTGCCAGCTTCACGGGAGAGCAGTTCTTC
TRBJ2-1	.	.	TRBV7-9	CASSYLASNNEQFF	TGTGCCAGCAGCTACCTAGCTTCGAACAATGAGCAGTTCTTC
TRBJ2-5	.	.	TRBV9	CASSPVGGEGETQYF	TGTGCCAGCAGCCCCGTAGGGGGGGAAGGAGAGACCCAGTACTTC
TRBJ1-1	.	many	TRBV7-8	CATHLSMNTEAFF	TGTGCCACCCACTTGTCGATGAACACTGAAGCTTTCTTT
TRBJ2-2	.	.	TRBV4-1	CASSQAMIPLRELFF	TGCGCCAGCAGCCAAGCGATGATTCCCCTCCGGGAGCTGTTTTTT
TRBJ2-7	TRBD1	once	TRBV4-1	CASSQDRQGQAYEQYF	TGCGCCAGCAGCCAAGACAGACAGGGTCAGGCCTACGAGCAGTACTTC
TRBJ1-1	.	many	TRBV7-8	CASSSSGEYTEAFF	TGTGCCAGCAGCTCCTCAGGGGAGTACACTGAAGCTTTCTTT
TRBJ1-2	.	.	TRBV20-1	CSASGNGYTF	TGCAGTGCTAGTGGGAATGGCTACACCTTC
TRBJ2-7	.	many	TRBV5-1	CASSLRVVGEQYF	TGCGCCAGCAGCTTGAGAGTGGTGGGGGAGCAGTACTTC
TRBJ1-5	.	.	TRBV24-1	CATSDTQDLQPQHF	TGTGCCACCAGTGATACCCAGGATTTACAGCCCCAGCATTTT
TRBJ2-5	.	many	TRBV7-9	CASSLAGGETQYF	TGTGCCAGCAGCTTAGCTGGAGGGGAGACCCAGTACTTC
TRBJ1-1	.	.	TRBV25-1	CASKNRVQDAFF	TGTGCCAGCAAGAACAGGGTTCAGGACGCTTTCTTT
TRBJ2-3	.	.	TRBV20-1	CSASGDRGGWGTDTQYF	TGCAGTGCTAGTGGGGACCGTGGGGGCTGGGGCACAGATACGCAGTATTTT
TRBJ2-1	.	few	TRBV18	CASSPSLRNYNEQFF	TGTGCCAGCTCACCAAGTCTCCGTAACTACAATGAGCAGTTCTTC
TRBJ2-1	.	many	TRBV29-1	CSVGVNEQFF	TGCAGCGTTGGGGTGAATGAGCAGTTCTTC
TRBJ1-1	.	few	TRBV20-1	CSASSRLMNTEAFF	TGCAGTGCTAGCAGTCGCCTTATGAACACTGAAGCTTTCTTT
TRBJ2-3	.	many	TRBV12-3/TRBV12-4	CASRGLGTDTQYF	TGTGCCAGCAGGGGGTTGGGCACAGATACGCAGTATTTT
TRBJ1-1	.	.	TRBV6-1	CASSDWRALTEAFF	TGTGCCAGCAGTGATTGGAGGGCCCTCACTGAAGCTTTCTTT
TRBJ1-1	.	.	TRBV5-1	CASSKNMGALGTEAFF	TGCGCCAGCAGCAAAAACATGGGGGCGCTGGGCACTGAAGCTTTCTTT
TRBJ2-7	.	many	TRBV7-2	CASSLQLLSYEQYF	TGTGCCAGCAGCTTACAGCTACTCTCCTACGAGCAGTACTTC
TRBJ2-5	.	few	TRBV20-1	CSARDPASDQETQYF	TGCAGTGCTAGAGACCCGGCGTCAGATCAAGAGACCCAGTACTTC
TRBJ2-1	TRBD2	.	TRBV15	CATSRDLAGGPYNEQFF	TGTGCCACCAGCAGAGATCTAGCGGGGGGACCCTACAATGAGCAGTTCTTC
TRBJ2-1	TRBD1	.	TRBV20-1	CSARDPLTGIEQFF	TGCAGTGCTAGAGATCCCCTGACAGGGATTGAGCAGTTCTTC
TRBJ2-3	TRBD2	many	TRBV20-1	CSASSGEGTDTQYF	TGCAGTGCTAGTAGCGGGGAAGGCACAGATACGCAGTATTTT
TRBJ2-1	TRBD2	.	TRBV12-3/TRBV12-4	CASSSGLAGGYYNEQFF	TGTGCCAGCAGTTCCGGACTAGCGGGGGGTTACTACAATGAGCAGTTCTTC
TRBJ2-7	.	.	TRBV7-2	CASSLGRGEIEQYF	TGTGCCAGCAGCTTAGGCAGGGGGGAGATCGAGCAGTACTTC
TRBJ1-1	TRBD1	.	TRBV6-5	CASSSPGTGRNTEAFF	TGTGCCAGCAGTTCACCCGGGACAGGTAGAAACACTGAAGCTTTCTTT
TRBJ2-5	.	few	TRBV4-2	CASSQELNRNQETQYF	TGTGCCAGCAGCCAAGAGCTTAACAGGAACCAAGAGACCCAGTACTTC
TRBJ2-1	TRBD1	few	TRBV7-2	CASSITGVTEQFF	TGTGCCAGCAGCATTACAGGGGTCACTGAGCAGTTCTTC
TRBJ2-7	.	.	TRBV7-2	CASSLERLGNLGDEQYF	TGTGCCAGCAGCCTCGAACGACTAGGGAACCTTGGGGACGAGCAGTACTTC
TRBJ2-3	.	many	TRBV12-3/TRBV12-4	CASSMGLYGGRNTQYF	TGTGCCAGCAGTATGGGTTTGTACGGGGGGCGAAATACGCAGTATTTT
TRBJ1-6	TRBD1	.	TRBV27	CASSLPRDSYNSPLHF	TGTGCCAGCAGTCTCCCCCGGGACAGCTATAATTCACCCCTCCACTTT
TRBJ2-3	TRBD1	many	TRBV6-5	CASSYTPGQTGDTQYF	TGTGCCAGCAGTTACACGCCGGGACAGACTGGAGATACGCAGTATTTT
TRBJ2-1	.	few	TRBV12-3/TRBV12-4	CASSLAGQIYNEQFF	TGTGCCAGCAGTCTCGCAGGACAGATCTACAATGAGCAGTTCTTC
TRBJ2-1	.	many	TRBV11-2	CASSFGQNSYNEQFF	TGTGCCAGCAGCTTCGGACAGAACTCCTACAATGAGCAGTTCTTC
TRBJ2-5	TRBD1	few	TRBV7-2	CASSGDRGETQYF	TGTGCCAGCAGCGGGGACAGGGGAGAGACCCAGTACTTC
TRBJ2-3	.	.	TRBV20-1	CSARAIPGDTQYF	TGCAGTGCTAGAGCCATTCCCGGGGATACGCAGTATTTT
TRBJ2-2	.	.	TRBV20-1	CSARWQGTGELFF	TGCAGTGCTAGGTGGCAGGGGACAGGGGAGCTGTTTTTT
TRBJ2-3	.	many	TRBV12-3/TRBV12-4	CAILQGVTDTQYF	TGTGCCATTCTACAGGGCGTCACAGATACGCAGTATTTT
TRBJ2-1	TRBD1	.	TRBV7-2	CASRPSGTGRNEQFF	TGTGCCAGCAGACCCTCCGGGACAGGGCGTAATGAGCAGTTCTTC
TRBJ2-1	.	.	TRBV19	CASSILWGSYNEQFF	TGTGCCAGTAGTATCCTCTGGGGGTCCTACAATGAGCAGTTCTTC
TRBJ1-1	.	few	TRBV7-2	CASSPPTFGTEAFF	TGTGCCAGCAGCCCCCCTACTTTTGGAACTGAAGCTTTCTTT
TRBJ1-1	.	few	TRBV12-3/TRBV12-4	CASSFQSLNTEAFF	TGTGCCAGCAGTTTTCAGAGTTTGAACACTGAAGCTTTCTTT
TRBJ2-1	.	few	TRBV11-2	CASTEFPLINSGEQFF	TGTGCCAGCACCGAATTTCCTCTCATAAATTCCGGTGAGCAGTTCTTC